Listed below are T cell receptor beta chains from one sample, sequenced in a study of blood T cell repertoires in COVID-19. Repertoires were generated with immunoSEQ multiplex PCR, while TCRdb's copy carries only in-frame clones and drops some. Among a few hundred thousand clones listed, roughly four fifths were seen once. The sample was peripheral blood. Every receptor here comes from a man aged 25-45 years who had recovered from COVID-19. The CDR3 runs from the conserved cysteine through the conserved F or W. D genes are given only for firm matches. Size tells how often a clone was seen (once, few, many) or the class of an expanded clone, and some rows leave it out.

. TRBJ2-7 TRBD2 TRBV27 TGTGCCAGCAGGGGCCCCGGGGGGGGCCCCGAGCAGTACTTC CASRGPGGGPEQYF
. TRBJ2-7 TRBD2 TRBV6-1 TGTGCCAGCAGTGAATGGGGGGGGACCGAGCAGTACTTC CASSEWGGTEQYF
. TRBJ1-1 . TRBV5-1 TGCGCCACGGGCCAGGGTTCGGGCACTGAAGCTTTCTTT CATGQGSGTEAFF
. TRBJ1-1 TRBD1 TRBV7-3 TGTGCCAGCAGCCCAGATCGGGACAGGGAGAACACTGAAGCTTTCTTT CASSPDRDRENTEAFF
. TRBJ1-6 TRBD1 TRBV11-2 TGTGCCAGCAGCTTGGAGGGGACAGAATATTCACCCCTCCACTTT CASSLEGTEYSPLHF
few TRBJ1-6 . TRBV10-3 TGTGCCATCAGGGGGCGAGAATCACCCCTCCACTTT CAIRGRESPLHF
. TRBJ2-5 . TRBV20-1 TGCAGTGCTAGTGGTAGTGGTCTAGGGGTTTCCCAAGAGACCCAGTACTTC CSASGSGLGVSQETQYF
. TRBJ2-7 . TRBV4-1 TGCGCCAGCAGCCAAGCAGGTGCGTCGGAACAGTACTTC CASSQAGASEQYF
. TRBJ2-2 . TRBV4-1 TGCGCCAGCAGCCAACGTTTCTCAGGGGGGACGAACACCGGGGAGCTGTTTTTT CASSQRFSGGTNTGELFF
. TRBJ1-3 . TRBV28 TGTGCCAGCAGGAGCAGGGGCCTCTCTGGAAACACCATATATTTT CASRSRGLSGNTIYF
. TRBJ2-5 . TRBV21-1 TGTGCCAGCAGCAAAAACGGGACAGGTCAAGAGACCCAGTACTTC CASSKNGTGQETQYF
. TRBJ2-3 TRBD2 TRBV6-5 TGTGCCAGCAGAGTGGGGGGGGCAGATACGCAGTATTTT CASRVGGADTQYF
. TRBJ1-6 . TRBV6-5 TGTGCCAGCAGTTATGGCGGGACCTATAATTCACCCCTCCACTTT CASSYGGTYNSPLHF
. TRBJ2-7 TRBD2 TRBV7-9 TGTGCCAGCAGCCCCCAGGGAGGGTTTAGCTACGAGCAGTACTTC CASSPQGGFSYEQYF
. TRBJ1-2 . TRBV7-2 TGTGCCAGCAGCTTAGGGACAGTAGACTATGGCTACACCTTC CASSLGTVDYGYTF
. TRBJ2-7 . TRBV5-6 TGTGCCAGCAGCTTCAGGGCCTACGAGCAGTACTTC CASSFRAYEQYF
. TRBJ2-1 . TRBV6-5 TGTGCCAGCAGTTACTCGGGAGACTCCTACAATGAGCAGTTCTTC CASSYSGDSYNEQFF
once TRBJ1-4 . TRBV18 TGTGCCAGCTCACAAACCTCTCCTAGTGGCGCAACTAATGAAAAACTGTTTTTT CASSQTSPSGATNEKLFF
. TRBJ2-1 TRBD2 TRBV4-2 TGTGCCAGCAGCCACCTCGGACTAGCGGTTTACAATGAGCAGTTCTTC CASSHLGLAVYNEQFF
few TRBJ2-5 TRBD2 TRBV4-1 TGCGCCAGCAGCGGGGGACTAGCGGGCGACGGGACCCAGTACTTC CASSGGLAGDGTQYF
. TRBJ2-2 TRBD1 TRBV5-1 TGCGCCAGCAGCTCCGACAGGGGACGGGAGCTGTTTTTT CASSSDRGRELFF
. TRBJ2-7 TRBD2 TRBV25-1 TGTGCCAGCAGTGAATGGGAGGGAGGGCAGTACTTC CASSEWEGGQYF
. TRBJ1-6 TRBD1 TRBV19 TGTGCCAGTAGTAGACAGGGGGCAGATTCACCCCTCCACTTT CASSRQGADSPLHF
once TRBJ2-7 TRBD1 TRBV5-1 TGCGCCAGCAGCTCAATAGGATTAAGACAGGGCGAGCAGTACTTC CASSSIGLRQGEQYF
. TRBJ2-5 . TRBV21-1 TGTGCCAGCAGCACGCATCTGACAGGGACGGAGACCCAGTACTTC CASSTHLTGTETQYF
. TRBJ2-5 . TRBV15 TGTGCCACCAGGCCCCTGGACGGGGGGCGGAGAGAGACCCAGTACTTC CATRPLDGGRRETQYF
. TRBJ1-3 TRBD1 TRBV7-9 TGTGCCAGCAGCCCGAGCCGACAGGGGTTCTCTGGAAACACCATATATTTT CASSPSRQGFSGNTIYF
. TRBJ1-2 TRBD1 TRBV3-1/TRBV3-2 TGTGCCAGCAGTCCCGGGACAGTTACCTATGGCTACACCTTC CASSPGTVTYGYTF